The sample holds a few counts of the clone carrying this T cell receptor (beta chain). The antigen remains undetermined. The CDR3 has 12 amino acids. V lost 4 bases and J 5 bases, leaving 7 bases between the germline ends. CDR1 SEHNR and CDR2 FQNEAQ come from the germline V gene (reference sequence). The data derive from a study of T cells after yellow fever vaccination. Background on the study: SMART-Seq v4 Ultra Low Input handled preparation of low-cell-number fractions.

Study-level findings and limits: Abundant contaminating clonotypes from the bulk population could appear in FACS-sorted repertoires.

One entry per CDR3 protein results from TCRdb running MiXCR on the 5' RACE reads. Here the sample spans a few hundred thousand distinct CDR3 sequences, around 8.6% being singletons. This rearrangement joins TRBV7-9 to TRBJ2-3; D is uncertain. This TCR came from a man between 18 and 29 years old who received the YFV17D yellow fever vaccine. Sequencing was performed on CD4+ T cells sorted from PBMCs, taken 5 days after the yellow fever booster vaccination. CDR3 DNA: TGTGCCAGCAGCTACAGTCAAGATACGCAGTATTTT. It is translated as CASSYSQDTQYF.